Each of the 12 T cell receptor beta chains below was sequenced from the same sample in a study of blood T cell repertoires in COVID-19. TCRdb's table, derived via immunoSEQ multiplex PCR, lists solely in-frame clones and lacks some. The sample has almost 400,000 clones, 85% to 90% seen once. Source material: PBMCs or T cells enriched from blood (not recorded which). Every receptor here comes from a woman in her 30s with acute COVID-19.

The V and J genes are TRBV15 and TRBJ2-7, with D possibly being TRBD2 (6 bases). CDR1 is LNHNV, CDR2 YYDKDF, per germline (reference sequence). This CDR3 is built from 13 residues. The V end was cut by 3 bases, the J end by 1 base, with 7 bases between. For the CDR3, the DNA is TGTGCCACCAGCAGGGGGACTTCCTACGAGCAGTACTTC. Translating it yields CATSRGTSYEQYF. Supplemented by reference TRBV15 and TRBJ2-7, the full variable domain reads DAMVIQNPRYQVTQFGKPVTLSCSQTLNHNVMYWYQQKSSQAPKLLFHYYDKDFNNEADTPDNFQSRRPNTSFCFLDIRSPGLGDTAMYLCATSRGTSYEQYFGPGTRLTVT.

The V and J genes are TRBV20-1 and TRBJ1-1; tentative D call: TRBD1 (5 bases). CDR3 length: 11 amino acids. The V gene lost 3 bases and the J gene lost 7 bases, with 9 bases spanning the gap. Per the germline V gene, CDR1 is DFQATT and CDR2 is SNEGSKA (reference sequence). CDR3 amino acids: CSARTGGEAFF. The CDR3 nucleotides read TGCAGTGCTAGGACCGGGGGTGAAGCTTTCTTT.

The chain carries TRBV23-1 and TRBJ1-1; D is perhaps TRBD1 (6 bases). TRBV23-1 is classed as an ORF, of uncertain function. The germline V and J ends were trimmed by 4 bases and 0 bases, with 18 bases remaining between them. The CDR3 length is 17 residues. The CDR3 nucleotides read TGCGCCAGCAGTCGAGGCAGGGACACAAGTTTGAACACTGAAGCTTTCTTT. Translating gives CASSRGRDTSLNTEAFF.

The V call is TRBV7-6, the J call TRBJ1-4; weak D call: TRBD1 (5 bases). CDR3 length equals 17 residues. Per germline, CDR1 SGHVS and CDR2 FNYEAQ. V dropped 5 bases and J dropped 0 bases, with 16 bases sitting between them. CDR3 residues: CASSNGLGPATNEKLFF. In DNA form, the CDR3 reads TGTGCCAGCAGCAATGGTTTGGGGCCGGCAACTAATGAAAAACTGTTTTTT.

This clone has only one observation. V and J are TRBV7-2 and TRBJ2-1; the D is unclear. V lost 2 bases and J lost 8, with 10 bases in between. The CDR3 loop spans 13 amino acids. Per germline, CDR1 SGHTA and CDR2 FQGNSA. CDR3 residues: CASSLRSGDEQFF. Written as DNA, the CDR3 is TGTGCCAGCAGCTTAAGAAGTGGAGATGAGCAGTTCTTC. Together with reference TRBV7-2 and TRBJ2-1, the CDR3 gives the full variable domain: GAGVSQSPSNKVTEKGKDVELRCDPISGHTALYWYRQSLGQGLEFLIYFQGNSAPDKSGLPSDRFSAERTGGSVSTLTIQRTQQEDSAVYLCASSLRSGDEQFFGPGTRLTVL.

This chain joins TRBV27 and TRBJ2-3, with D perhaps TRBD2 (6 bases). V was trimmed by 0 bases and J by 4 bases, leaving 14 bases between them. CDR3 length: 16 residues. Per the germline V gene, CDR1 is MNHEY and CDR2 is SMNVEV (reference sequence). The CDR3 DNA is TGTGCCAGCAGTTTATCGTCAACCAGGAGGGCAGATACGCAGTATTTT. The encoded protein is CASSLSSTRRADTQYF.

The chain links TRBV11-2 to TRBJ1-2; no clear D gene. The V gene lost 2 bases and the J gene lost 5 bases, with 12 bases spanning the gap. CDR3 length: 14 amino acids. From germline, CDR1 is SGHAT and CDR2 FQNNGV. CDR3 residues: CASSLTTGLYGYTF. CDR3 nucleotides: TGTGCCAGCAGCTTAACGACGGGGTTGTATGGCTACACCTTC.

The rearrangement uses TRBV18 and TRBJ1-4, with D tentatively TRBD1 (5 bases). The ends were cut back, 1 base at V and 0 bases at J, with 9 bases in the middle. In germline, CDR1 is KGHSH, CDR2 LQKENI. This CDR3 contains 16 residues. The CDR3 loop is CASSPRMGPTNEKLFF. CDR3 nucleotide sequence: TGTGCCAGCTCACCACGGATGGGGCCAACTAATGAAAAACTGTTTTTT.

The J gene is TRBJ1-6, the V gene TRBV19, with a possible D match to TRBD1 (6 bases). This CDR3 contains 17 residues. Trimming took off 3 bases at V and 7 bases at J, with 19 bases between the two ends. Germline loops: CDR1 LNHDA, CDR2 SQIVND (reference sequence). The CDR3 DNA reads TGTGCCAGTAGTATCAGCACAGGGCAGGGTTGGAATTCACCCCTCCACTTT. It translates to CASSISTGQGWNSPLHF. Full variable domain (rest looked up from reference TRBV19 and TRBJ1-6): DGGITQSPKYLFRKEGQNVTLSCEQNLNHDAMYWYRQDPGQGLRLIYYSQIVNDFQKGDIAEGYSVSREKKESFPLTVTSAQKNPTAFYLCASSISTGQGWNSPLHFGNGTRLTVT.

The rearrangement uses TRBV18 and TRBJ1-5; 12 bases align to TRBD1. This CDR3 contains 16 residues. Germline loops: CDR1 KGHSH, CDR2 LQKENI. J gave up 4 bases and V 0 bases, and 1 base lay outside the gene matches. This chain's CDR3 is CASSPPGQGANQPQHF. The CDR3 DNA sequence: TGTGCCAGCTCACCACCGGGACAGGGGGCGAATCAGCCCCAGCATTTT.

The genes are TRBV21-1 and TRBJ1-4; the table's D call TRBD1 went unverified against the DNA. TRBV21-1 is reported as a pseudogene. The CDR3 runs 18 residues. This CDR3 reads CASSKWPGQRVGNEKLFF. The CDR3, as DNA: TGTGCCAGCAGCAAATGGCCGGGACAGAGGGTAGGAAATGAAAAACTGTTTTTT.

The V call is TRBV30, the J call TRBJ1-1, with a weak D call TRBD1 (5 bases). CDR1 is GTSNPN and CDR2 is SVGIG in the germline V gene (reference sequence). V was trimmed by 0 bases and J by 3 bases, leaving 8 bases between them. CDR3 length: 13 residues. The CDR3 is CAWSVSGYTEAFF. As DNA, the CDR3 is TGTGCCTGGAGTGTATCAGGGTACACTGAAGCTTTCTTT.